This entry lists 21 T cell receptor beta chains sequenced from one sample in a study of spatial heterogeneity in lung cancer. TCRdb itself ran the 5' RACE reads through MiXCR, one entry per CDR3 protein. The table lists approximately 20,000 distinct CDR3 sequences, just over 4.5% of them singletons. Sample time point: sample taken at primary tumor resection. No cell sorting; template was whole RNA from tumor, lung tissue or PBMC. The starting material was PBMCs, obtained at surgery. The receptor set was obtained from a male donor with early-stage non-small cell lung cancer.

This clonotype appeared many times. The chain couples TRBV5-1 to TRBJ2-3; TRBD2 aligns across 8 bases. J gave up 4 bases and V 0 bases, and 4 bases lay outside the gene matches. In germline, CDR1 is SGHRS, CDR2 YFSETQ. CDR3 length: 15 residues. The CDR3 DNA reads TGCGCCAGCAGCTTGGACGGGAGGGCCCCAGATACGCAGTATTTT. Translated, it gives CASSLDGRAPDTQYF.

This clonotype has only one observation. This clone may be a read error of a much larger clone one base away. The V and J genes are TRBV3-1 and TRBJ1-6; D is perhaps TRBD1 (5 bases). Germline V CDR1 and CDR2: LGHDT, YNNKEL (reference sequence). The CDR3 is made up of 16 amino acids. In DNA form, the CDR3 reads TGTGCCAGCAGCCAAGATGCGGGGGTTCGGAATTTACCCCTCCACTTT. Translating gives CASSQDAGVRNLPLHF.

This clonotype appeared a few times. This chain connects TRBV21-1 to TRBJ2-1; the listed D gene, TRBD2, was not tested against the DNA. TRBV21-1 is flagged as a pseudogene. The CDR3 is 19 amino acids. The CDR3 coding sequence is TGTGCCAGCAGCAAAGGTGATAACAGGGGGACTAGCGGGAGAAATGAGCAGTTCTTC. Translating gives CASSKGDNRGTSGRNEQFF.

This clonotype was recorded many times. This chain joins TRBV6-5 and TRBJ1-2, with a tentative D call TRBD1 (5 bases). The CDR3 sequence is 13 residues long. CDR1 MNHEY and CDR2 SVGAGI come from the germline V gene. Trimming removed 2 bases at V and 5 bases at J, with 9 bases between. CDR3 sequence: CASSYGRVYGYTF. CDR3 bases: TGTGCCAGCAGTTACGGCAGGGTGTATGGCTACACCTTC.

This clonotype was observed at least ten times. The V call is TRBV20-1, the J call TRBJ2-7; TRBD1 matches 10 bases. The junction had 8 bases not matched to a gene; V was cut back by 6 bases and J by 3 bases. This CDR3 has 14 residues. Germline loops: CDR1 DFQATT, CDR2 SNEGSKA (reference sequence). The DNA for the CDR3 is TGCAGTGCCTTCGGACAGGGGGAACTCTACGAGCAGTACTTC. Translated, it gives CSAFGQGELYEQYF.

In its sample, this clonotype was seen many times. The chain couples TRBV20-1 to TRBJ1-3; D gene ambiguous. V gave up 3 bases and J gave up 2 bases, with 11 bases separating them. The CDR3 extends over 14 amino acids. Germline V lookup: CDR1 DFQATT, CDR2 SNEGSKA (reference sequence). The CDR3 loop reads CSARSQVAGNTIYF. CDR3 coding DNA: TGCAGTGCTAGGAGTCAGGTGGCTGGAAACACCATATATTTT.

In this sample, this clonotype is medium-sized. CDR3 sequence: CASSYSGSSYNEQFF. CDR3 nucleotides: TGTGCCAGCAGTTACTCGGGGAGCTCCTACAATGAGCAGTTCTTC. The chain combines TRBV6-2 or TRBV6-3 with TRBJ2-1; tentative D call: TRBD2 (5 bases). Germline V lookup: CDR1 MNHEY, CDR2 SVGEGT. Trimming cost V 0 bases and J 0 bases, with 6 bases left between them. CDR3 length: 15 amino acids.

Within the sample, this clonotype is medium-sized. The chain has TRBV7-3 and TRBJ2-5, with D perhaps matching TRBD1 (6 bases). Trimming shortened V by 3 bases and J by 5 bases, and 10 bases separated the two germline ends. CDR1 and CDR2 from the germline V gene are SGHTA and FQGTGA. The CDR3 sequence is 13 residues long. The CDR3: CASSFGGRETQYF. For the CDR3, the DNA is TGTGCCAGCAGCTTTGGGGGCCGGGAGACCCAGTACTTC.

This clonotype was picked up many times. This chain uses TRBV20-1 with TRBJ1-1; the D is unclear. The CDR3 covers 13 residues. Germline V gene data show CDR1 as DFQATT and CDR2 as SNEGSKA (reference sequence). The V and J ends lost 2 bases and 0 bases respectively, with 7 bases between them. DNA of the CDR3: TGCAGTGCTAGAAAACCAATGAACACTGAAGCTTTCTTT. Translated: CSARKPMNTEAFF.

Only a few counts were recorded for this clonotype. CDR3: CASSLDPYEQYF. The CDR3, as DNA: TGTGCCAGCAGCTTAGACCCCTACGAGCAGTACTTC. The rearrangement links TRBV11-2 to TRBJ2-7, with D unclear. The germline V gene has CDR1 SGHAT and CDR2 FQNNGV. The CDR3 spans 12 residues. V lost 0 bases, J lost 2 bases, and 2 bases lay in between.

There are a few counts of this clonotype. The V and J genes are TRBV5-1 and TRBJ2-4; TRBD1 is a possible D gene (6 bases). Trimming removed 2 bases at V and 5 bases at J, with 8 bases between. The CDR3 spans 13 residues. CDR1 SGHRS and CDR2 YFSETQ come from the germline V gene. The CDR3 region has the DNA TGCGCCAGCAGCTTACAGGGCCAAAACATTCAGTACTTC. It is translated as CASSLQGQNIQYF.

This clonotype was counted ten times or more. CDR3 amino acids: CASSEALQGDIQYF. The CDR3 nucleotides read TGTGCCAGCAGTGAAGCGCTTCAGGGGGACATTCAGTACTTC. This chain uses TRBV2 with TRBJ2-4; TRBD1 matches at 7 bases. J lost 8 bases, V lost 0 bases, and 4 bases had no gene match. Germline V gene lookup returns CDR1 SNHLY and CDR2 FYNNEI. This CDR3 spans 14 amino acids.

Judged by abundance, this clonotype is medium-sized. The chain is built from TRBV7-2 and TRBJ2-3, with 7 bases fitting TRBD1. Germline V CDR1 and CDR2: SGHTA, FQGNSA. After removal of 0 bases from V and 3 bases from J, the junction contained 3 bases not matched to a gene. There are 15 residues in the CDR3. As DNA, the CDR3 is TGTGCCAGCAGCTTAGCACTGACAGGGACAGATACGCAGTATTTT. Its translation: CASSLALTGTDTQYF. The whole variable domain, filled in from reference TRBV7-2 and TRBJ2-3, reads GAGVSQSPSNKVTEKGKDVELRCDPISGHTALYWYRQSLGQGLEFLIYFQGNSAPDKSGLPSDRFSAERTGGSVSTLTIQRTQQEDSAVYLCASSLALTGTDTQYFGPGTRLTVL.

This clonotype showed up just a few times. The CDR3 DNA follows: TGCAGTGCTGAATCGCCCAAGGGGCGGAGTACTGAAGCTTTCTTT. This encodes CSAESPKGRSTEAFF. V and J are TRBV20-1 and TRBJ1-1, with D possibly matching TRBD1 (5 bases). The V gene lost 5 bases and the J gene lost 5 bases, with 21 bases spanning the gap. Germline V lookup: CDR1 DFQATT, CDR2 SNEGSKA (reference sequence). This CDR3 is built from 15 residues.

This clonotype was seen at least ten times. The gene calls are TRBV7-2 and TRBJ2-3, with D unclear. Trimming pared 2 bases from V and 7 bases from J, leaving 13 bases between. Germline CDR1 and CDR2: SGHTA and FQGNSA. CDR3 size: 14 residues. The CDR3 DNA is TGTGCCAGCAGCTTAAGGTCTTTTGGGTATACGCAGTATTTT. Residues: CASSLRSFGYTQYF.

The V gene is TRBV7-9, the J gene TRBJ1-4; 7 bases are a match to TRBD1. J lost 8 bases, V lost 7 bases, and 13 bases had no gene match. Germline CDR1 SEHNR, CDR2 FQNEAQ (reference sequence). CDR3 size: 15 residues. The CDR3 DNA reads TGTGCCAGCAAACTTCCGGGCGGCAGGGGGGAAAAACTGTTTTTT. It specifies CASKLPGGRGEKLFF.

Ten or more counts support this clonotype. The chain uses TRBV7-3 and TRBJ2-1, with 7 nucleotides matching TRBD1. Trimming took 2 bases from V and 4 from J; bases not matched to a gene: 5. This CDR3 has 15 residues. From germline, CDR1 is SGHTA and CDR2 FQGTGA. The CDR3 sequence: CASSLGGQRYNEQFF. DNA for the CDR3: TGTGCCAGCAGCTTAGGGGGACAGCGTTACAATGAGCAGTTCTTC. Variable domain in full (rest from reference TRBV7-3 and TRBJ2-1): GAGVSQTPSNKVTEKGKYVELRCDPISGHTALYWYRQSLGQGPEFLIYFQGTGAADDSGLPNDRFFAVRPEGSVSTLKIQRTERGDSAVYLCASSLGGQRYNEQFFGPGTRLTVL.

The chain uses TRBV7-9 and TRBJ1-1; 9 bases agree with TRBD1. With V trimmed by 4 bases and J by 5 bases, 5 bases remained unmatched. Germline-derived CDR1 and CDR2 are SEHNR and FQNEAQ (reference sequence). The CDR3 is 14 amino acids. The CDR3 reads CASSSGQGRTEAFF. CDR3 DNA: TGTGCCAGCAGCTCGGGACAGGGCAGGACTGAAGCTTTCTTT.

The CDR3 bases are TGTGCCAGCTCACCACCGGTTAGGCTAGCGGAGCGGGAGACCCAGTACTTC. Protein: CASSPPVRLAERETQYF. The chain has TRBV18 and TRBJ2-5; TRBD2 aligns across 7 bases. J lost 5 bases, V lost 0 bases, and 12 bases had no gene match. Germline lookup yields CDR1 KGHSH and CDR2 LQKENI. CDR3 length: 17 amino acids.

This clonotype has a count of ten or more. This chain connects TRBV2 to TRBJ1-5, with D possibly TRBD1 on 6 matching bases. This CDR3 has 15 residues. Germline CDR1 reads SNHLY; CDR2 reads FYNNEI. The V end was cut by 3 bases, the J end by 2 bases, with 11 bases between. The DNA for the CDR3 is TGTGCCAGCAGTGATCGGGGGCTTGGCAATCAGCCCCAGCATTTT. As protein: CASSDRGLGNQPQHF.

This clonotype was seen repeatedly, ten times or more. This chain uses TRBV4-1 with TRBJ1-5; D not certain. This CDR3 is 14 amino acids long. Trimming removed 7 bases from V and 5 bases from J, with 15 bases in between. Germline CDR1 and CDR2: MGHRA and YSYEKL. CDR3 sequence reads: CASTRIVGDQPQHF. The DNA for the CDR3 is TGCGCCAGCACCCGGATAGTCGGCGATCAGCCCCAGCATTTT.